The text below deals with one TCR beta chain. Its target is unknown. Deletions cut 2 bases from V and 10 bases from J, with 14 bases between. CDR1 MNHEY and CDR2 SVGAGI come from the germline V gene. The CDR3 runs 13 residues. This specimen comes from a study of regulatory T cells in long-lasting Graves disease. Study outcomes and limitations: Persistent disease was characterized by preferential usage of TRBV28, TRBJ1-2 and TRBJ2-5. Thyroid tissue went unstudied; only peripheral blood was examined.

With iRepertoire HTBI primers and Arm-PCR of CDR3 regions, TCR beta libraries were built. TCRdb itself ran the multiplex PCR reads through MiXCR, one entry per CDR3 protein. The sample has hundreds of thousands of distinct CDR3 sequences, approximately 31% seen once; the top ten hold under 50%. The time point was: persistent/refractory GD, antithyroid drugs over 5 years with positive TRAb. The authors made the TCR library using RNA they extracted from PBMCs. This sequence joins TRBV6-5 and TRBJ2-5; TRBD2 might be the D (5 bases). This specimen was peripheral blood mononuclear cells (PBMCs), taken when the disease was refractory, from a patient treated with antithyroid drugs. The TCR was taken from a female donor with Graves disease. The CDR3 protein is CASSYDTARDQYF. CDR3 coding DNA: TGTGCCAGCAGTTACGACACGGCGAGGGACCAGTACTTC.